This T cell receptor (beta chain) was observed in a study of blood T cell repertoires in COVID-19. Study details: T cells, B-cell-depleted T cells, or PBMCs supplied cDNA or gDNA.

Sequencing was performed with immunoSEQ multiplex PCR; in TCRdb, only in-frame clones are kept and a portion is missing. Among 150,000 to 200,000 clones listed, around 85% were seen once. Trimming cost V 2 bases and J 2 bases, with 7 bases left between them. CDR1 is MNHNY, CDR2 SVGAGI, per germline (reference sequence). This CDR3 is 13 amino acids long. In its sample, this clone was seen a few times. The chain couples TRBV6-6 to TRBJ2-7; D is unresolved. The clonotype comes from a middle-aged man with active or convalescent COVID-19. Material for sequencing was peripheral blood. CDR3 sequence (DNA): TGTGCCAGCAGTTACGAGGTGACCTACGAGCAGTACTTC. It codes for CASSYEVTYEQYF.